The 14 T cell receptor beta chains listed next were all sequenced from one sample in a study of vaccination and CD4 T cells after COVID-19. TCRdb re-analysed the PCR reads in MiXCR, keeping a single row per CDR3 protein. Among 20,000 or so distinct CDR3 sequences, about 60% were seen once, and the ten largest hold 1.1%. This sample comprised CD4+ T cells from blood, obtained before SARS-CoV-2 vaccination. The receptor source for this set is a human donor who had recovered from COVID-19.

CDR3 protein: CASSLGNANTEAFF. The CDR3 bases are TGTGCCAGCAGCTTAGGAAATGCGAACACTGAAGCTTTCTTT. The chain has TRBV7-9 and TRBJ1-1; D is ambiguous. Germline V gene data show CDR1 as SEHNR and CDR2 as FQNEAQ (reference sequence). Deletions cut 1 base from V and 1 base from J, with 7 bases between. CDR3 length: 14 residues.

This clonotype was detected only once. The chain combines TRBV14 with TRBJ2-1; D possibly corresponds to TRBD2 (5 bases). Germline CDR1 is SGHDN and CDR2 is FVKESK. The CDR3 loop spans 14 amino acids. V was pared by 4 bases and J by 9 bases, with 16 bases between. CDR3 protein: CASSRKLATGEQFF. CDR3 in DNA: TGTGCCAGCAGCCGAAAATTAGCGACGGGTGAGCAGTTCTTC.

About this clonotype itself: A much larger clone is a single base away; this may be a read error. The J gene is TRBJ2-3, the V gene TRBV7-8; no reliable D call. Germline V CDR1 and CDR2: SGHVS, FQNEAQ. This CDR3 is built from 13 residues. V was clipped by 3 bases and J by 0 bases, with 4 bases between them. CDR3 in DNA: TGTGCCAGCAGCTTCGGGAGCACAGATACGCAGTATTTT. Protein product: CASSFGSTDTQYF.

This chain connects TRBV11-2 to TRBJ1-2, with unresolved D. Deletions cut 6 bases from V and 6 bases from J, with 17 bases between. The CDR3 totals 14 residues. Germline V gene data show CDR1 as SGHAT and CDR2 as FQNNGV. The CDR3 coding sequence is TGTGCCAGCAGGACCTCCCGGGGATTTCATGGCTACACCTTC. This sequence encodes CASRTSRGFHGYTF.

This clonotype occurred a few times. The J gene is TRBJ1-1, the V gene TRBV30; D not certain. The CDR3 loop spans 13 amino acids. V gave up 3 bases and J gave up 0 bases, with 8 bases separating them. Germline-derived CDR1 and CDR2 are GTSNPN and SVGIG (reference sequence). CDR3 loop: CAWSRELNTEAFF. CDR3 DNA sequence: TGTGCCTGGAGCAGAGAGCTGAACACTGAAGCTTTCTTT.

The rearrangement uses TRBV25-1 and TRBJ1-2; the D is unclear. This CDR3 spans 15 amino acids. V was clipped by 2 bases and J by 8 bases, with 18 bases between them. Germline lookup yields CDR1 MGHDK and CDR2 SYGVNS. CDR3 sequence: CASSEPGREFMGYTF. The CDR3, as DNA: TGTGCCAGCAGTGAACCCGGACGGGAGTTTATGGGCTACACCTTC.

This clonotype was found a few times. The chain joins TRBV20-1 to TRBJ2-5; 11 bases agree with TRBD2. This CDR3 region has 15 residues. Germline CDR1 is DFQATT and CDR2 is SNEGSKA (reference sequence). V was pared by 5 bases and J by 3 bases, with 8 bases of the junction left unmatched. The chain's CDR3 is CSADKPGLAEETQYF. The CDR3 DNA sequence: TGCAGTGCTGATAAACCGGGACTAGCGGAAGAGACCCAGTACTTC.

The chain recombines TRBV20-1 with TRBJ1-6, with D perhaps matching TRBD1 (6 bases). V shed 6 bases and J shed 9 bases, with 21 bases lying between them. There are 15 residues in the CDR3. CDR1 is DFQATT and CDR2 is SNEGSKA in the germline V gene (reference sequence). CDR3 nucleotides: TGCAGTGCCCCGGGGGAAAGGGGGGAAGGTTCACCCCTCCACTTT. Translated: CSAPGERGEGSPLHF.

The chain is built from TRBV19 and TRBJ1-5; the D is unclear. There are 13 residues in the CDR3. Germline-derived CDR1 and CDR2 are LNHDA and SQIVND (reference sequence). Trimming removed 4 bases from V and 9 bases from J, with 13 bases in between. The CDR3 protein is CASSTGNRLPQHF. For the CDR3, the DNA is TGTGCCAGTAGTACCGGTAATAGGCTGCCCCAGCATTTT.

The sample holds a few counts of this clonotype. J is TRBJ1-6 and V is TRBV28, with D perhaps matching TRBD1 (6 bases). Looked up from germline, CDR1 is MDHEN and CDR2 is SYDVKM. V lost 5 bases to trimming and J lost 5 bases, with 7 bases between them. The CDR3 length is 13 residues. The CDR3: CASSGQNNSPLHF. CDR3 DNA: TGTGCCAGCAGTGGACAGAATAATTCACCCCTCCACTTT.

V usage is TRBV27 and J usage is TRBJ2-3, with D possibly TRBD2 on 5 matching bases. This CDR3 contains 14 residues. V dropped 9 bases and J dropped 4 bases, with 17 bases sitting between them. Germline V gene data show CDR1 as MNHEY and CDR2 as SMNVEV (reference sequence). CDR3 sequence: CASGKEGWSDTQYF. The CDR3 DNA reads as TGTGCCAGTGGTAAAGAGGGTTGGTCAGATACGCAGTATTTT.

The chain couples TRBV28 to TRBJ2-1; a possible D gene is TRBD1 (6 bases). From germline, CDR1 is MDHEN and CDR2 SYDVKM. Trimming left V 5 bases short and J 4 bases short, with 12 bases between. The CDR3 runs 14 residues. In nucleotides, the CDR3 is TGTGCCAGCAGTAAAGGGGGAAATTACAATGAGCAGTTCTTC. This encodes CASSKGGNYNEQFF. Filled out from reference TRBV28 and TRBJ2-1, the complete variable domain reads DVKVTQSSRYLVKRTGEKVFLECVQDMDHENMFWYRQDPGLGLRLIYFSYDVKMKEKGDIPEGYSVSREKKERFSLILESASTNQTSMYLCASSKGGNYNEQFFGPGTRLTVL.

This clonotype turned up a few times. The rearrangement uses TRBV6-1 and TRBJ2-2; weak D call: TRBD2 (6 bases). The CDR3 totals 13 residues. V gave up 8 bases and J gave up 6 bases, with 13 bases separating them. Germline CDR1 and CDR2: MNHNS and SASEGT. The CDR3 protein is CASGPEGSGELFF. The DNA for the CDR3 is TGTGCCAGCGGTCCGGAGGGTTCCGGGGAGCTGTTTTTT.

The chain couples TRBV28 to TRBJ1-1; D remains ambiguous. V was clipped by 8 bases and J by 6 bases, with 16 bases between them. CDR1 and CDR2 (germline): MDHEN, SYDVKM. The CDR3 runs to 13 residues. CDR3 sequence (DNA): TGTGCCAGCGCAAGGGCGGGGTCCTCTGAAGCTTTCTTT. This encodes CASARAGSSEAFF.